This record concerns one T cell receptor beta chain sequence. Its target is not known. This record belongs to a study of beta chain features in type 1 diabetes. Study-level points and caveats: When Type 1 diabetes patients were examined, their TCRB CDR3s proved moderately but significantly shorter in all four CD4+ subsets.

Since all of the isolated RNA was reverse transcribed, expressed TCRB transcripts were what got sequenced. Naive, central memory and regulatory T cell samples came to a mean of approximately 4 million reads. TCRdb's copy holds only in-frame clones and misses some; the assay was immunoSEQ multiplex PCR. Here the sample spans roughly 700,000 clones, around an eighth being singletons. Germline lookup yields CDR1 MNHEY and CDR2 SVGAGI. V was clipped by 4 bases and J by 4 bases, with 14 bases between them. This CDR3 comprises 15 residues. This TCR derives from a man between 18 and 29 years old with type 1 diabetes. V is TRBV6-5 and J is TRBJ1-3; D is unclear. The source material was naive CD4+ T cells from blood. The CDR3 DNA reads as TGTGCCAGCAGTTCCGACGGTGTCGGCGGAAACACCATATATTTT. Protein product: CASSSDGVGGNTIYF.